The clone carrying this TCR beta chain was recorded once. Original processing notes: For nucleated cells, counts were estimated from reference gene primer amplification. The table came from immunoSEQ multiplex PCR; TCRdb's copy has only in-frame clones and leaves some out. Clonal size and the V and J genes are those of that table, whereas D and trimming came from the DNA. The data hold 200,000 to 300,000 clones, with around 86% observed a single time. V dropped 5 bases and J dropped 0 bases, with 10 bases sitting between them. Germline V gene lookup returns CDR1 SNHLY and CDR2 FYNNEI. The CDR3 runs 14 residues. The data derive from a study of blood T cell repertoires in COVID-19. Study in general: Donors in the United States, Italy and Spain gave samples during acute or convalescent COVID-19. T cells, B-cell-depleted T cells, or PBMCs supplied cDNA or gDNA.

Input material: peripheral blood. The chain employs TRBV2 and TRBJ2-5, with D tentatively TRBD1 (6 bases). The sequence came from a woman in her 30s who had recovered from COVID-19. The CDR3, as DNA: TGTGCCAGCAGTTATGACAGGTACCAAGAGACCCAGTACTTC. It codes for CASSYDRYQETQYF. The full variable domain, with the rest looked up from reference TRBV2 and TRBJ2-5, is EPEVTQTPSHQVTQMGQEVILRCVPISNHLYFYWYRQILGQKVEFLVSFYNNEISEKSEIFDDQFSVERPDGSNFTLKIRSTKLEDSAMYFCASSYDRYQETQYFGPGTRLLVL.